Listed below are T cell receptor beta chains from one sample, sequenced in a study of T cell repertoires in cytomegalovirus infection. TCRdb reanalysed the reads using MiXCR and keeps one entry per CDR3 protein. The repertoire holds 250,000 or so distinct CDR3 sequences, with roughly 10% as singletons. Material: PBMCs. These receptor sequences come from a human donor in good health (CMV status not recorded). Some clones in this sample may be carry-over from other donors' samples. Both conserved end residues are part of each CDR3. Each record gives: V gene, clone size, J gene, CDR3 protein. Expanded clones get a size class; other rows say once, few or many, or leave the size out.

v_gene: TRBV6-6
abundance: many
j_gene: TRBJ1-6
CDR3aa: CASSTSPGQDNSPLHF

v_gene: TRBV7-9
abundance: few
j_gene: TRBJ1-1
CDR3aa: CASTATGNTEAFF

v_gene: TRBV3-1
abundance: few
j_gene: TRBJ1-2
CDR3aa: CASSSQGDPIYGYTF

v_gene: TRBV5-4
abundance: few
j_gene: TRBJ2-5
CDR3aa: CASSLDSVTQYF

v_gene: TRBV19
abundance: NA
j_gene: TRBJ2-1
CDR3aa: CAPTGVPYYNEQFF

v_gene: TRBV12-3/TRBV12-4
abundance: NA
j_gene: TRBJ2-1
CDR3aa: CASSLGTGVLNEQFF

v_gene: TRBV27
abundance: few
j_gene: TRBJ2-2
CDR3aa: CASSPATTGELFF

v_gene: TRBV20-1
abundance: many
j_gene: TRBJ1-3
CDR3aa: CSAMISGNTIYF

v_gene: TRBV24-1
abundance: many
j_gene: TRBJ2-7
CDR3aa: CATSDSTTGAYEQYF

v_gene: TRBV19
abundance: many
j_gene: TRBJ1-5
CDR3aa: CASSMPTGQGYQPQHF

v_gene: TRBV20-1
abundance: few
j_gene: TRBJ2-5
CDR3aa: CSATPGQGIQETQYF

v_gene: TRBV7-2
abundance: many
j_gene: TRBJ2-2
CDR3aa: CASSLEHPNTGELFF

v_gene: TRBV20-1
abundance: NA
j_gene: TRBJ1-4
CDR3aa: CSAPPPTNEKLFF

v_gene: TRBV23-1
abundance: NA
j_gene: TRBJ2-5
CDR3aa: CASSRDHGETQYF

v_gene: TRBV20-1
abundance: NA
j_gene: TRBJ1-1
CDR3aa: CSASAGWGARNTEAFF

v_gene: TRBV7-2
abundance: many
j_gene: TRBJ2-3
CDR3aa: CASSPGLRGTDTQYF

v_gene: TRBV6-6
abundance: few
j_gene: TRBJ1-4
CDR3aa: CASSNKDFNEKLFF